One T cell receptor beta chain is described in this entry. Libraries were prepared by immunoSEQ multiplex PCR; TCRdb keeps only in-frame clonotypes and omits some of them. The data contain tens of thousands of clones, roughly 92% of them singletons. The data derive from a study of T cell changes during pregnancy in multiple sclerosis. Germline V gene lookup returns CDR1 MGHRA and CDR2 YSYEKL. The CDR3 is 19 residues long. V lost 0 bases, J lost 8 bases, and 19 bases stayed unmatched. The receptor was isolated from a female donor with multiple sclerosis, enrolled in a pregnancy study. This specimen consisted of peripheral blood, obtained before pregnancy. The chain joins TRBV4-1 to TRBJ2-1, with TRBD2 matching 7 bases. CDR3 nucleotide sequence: TGCGCCAGCAGCCAAGATGAATCTTGGGTCGGCGGGAGTACGGATGAGCAGTTCTTC. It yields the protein CASSQDESWVGGSTDEQFF.